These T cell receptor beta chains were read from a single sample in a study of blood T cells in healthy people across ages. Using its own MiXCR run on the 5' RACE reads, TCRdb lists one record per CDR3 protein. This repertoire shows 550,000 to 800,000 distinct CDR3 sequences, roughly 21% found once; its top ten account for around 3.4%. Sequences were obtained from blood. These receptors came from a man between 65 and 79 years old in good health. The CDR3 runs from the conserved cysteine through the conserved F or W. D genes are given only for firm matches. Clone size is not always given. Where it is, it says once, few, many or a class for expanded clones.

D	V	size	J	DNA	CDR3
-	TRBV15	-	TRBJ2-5	TGTGCCACCAGCAGAGGGAGGGCAGGGGGATACCAAGAGACCCAGTACTTC	CATSRGRAGGYQETQYF
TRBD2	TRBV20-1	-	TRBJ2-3	TGCAGTGCTACCAACCCGGGACTAGCGGGAGGGACTTCAGATACGCAGTATTTT	CSATNPGLAGGTSDTQYF
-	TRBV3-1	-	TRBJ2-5	TGTGCCAGCAGCCAAGATAACCGGGAGATCGCAGAGACCCAGTACTTC	CASSQDNREIAETQYF
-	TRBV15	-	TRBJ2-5	TGTGCCACCAGCAGAGATCTCACTCCAGGGTCCAAGACCCAGTACTTC	CATSRDLTPGSKTQYF
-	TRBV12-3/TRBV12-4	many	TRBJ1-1	TGTGCCAGCTCCGCAGGGTGGTCCGACACTGAAGCTTTCTTT	CASSAGWSDTEAFF
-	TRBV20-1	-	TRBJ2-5	TGCAGTGCTAGAGTAGGAGGGGGCGGTTGGGAGACCCAGTACTTC	CSARVGGGGWETQYF
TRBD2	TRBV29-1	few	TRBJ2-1	TGCAGCGTTCGAGCTAGCGGGGGATGCAATGAGCAGTTCTTC	CSVRASGGCNEQFF
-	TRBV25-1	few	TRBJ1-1	TGTGCCAGCAGCGACAGGAGGTACACTGAAGCTTTCTTT	CASSDRRYTEAFF
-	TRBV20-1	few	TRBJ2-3	TGCAGTGCTAGAGATCATAAGGAGGGCCTCTACACAGATACGCAGTATTTT	CSARDHKEGLYTDTQYF
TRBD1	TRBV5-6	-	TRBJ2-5	TGTGCCAGCAGTCATCCAACAGGGGTAGAGACCCAGTACTTC	CASSHPTGVETQYF
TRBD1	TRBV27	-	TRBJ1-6	TGTGCCAGCAGTCCAGGGGGAGGGAATTCACCCCTCCACTTT	CASSPGGGNSPLHF
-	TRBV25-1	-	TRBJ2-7	TGTGCCAGCAGTCCCCCCAGGGGCGACCCATCTTCCTACGAGCAGTACTTC	CASSPPRGDPSSYEQYF
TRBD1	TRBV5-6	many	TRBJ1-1	TGTGCCAGCAGTTTTGACAGGGGCACTGAAGCTTTCTTT	CASSFDRGTEAFF
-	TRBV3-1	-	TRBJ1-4	TGTGCCAGCAGCCCACTAGGGACGGCACAAAATGAAAAACTGTTTTTT	CASSPLGTAQNEKLFF
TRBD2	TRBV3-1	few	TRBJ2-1	TGTGCCAGCAGCCAACCGGTTAGCGGGAGAACCGGCAATGAGCAGTTCTTC	CASSQPVSGRTGNEQFF
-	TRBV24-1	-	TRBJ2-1	TGTGCCACCAGTGATTTCGATGGCGATGAGCAGTTCTTC	CATSDFDGDEQFF
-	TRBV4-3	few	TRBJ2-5	TGCGCCAGCAGCCCCCGGAGACAGGCCCAAGAGACCCAGTACTTC	CASSPRRQAQETQYF
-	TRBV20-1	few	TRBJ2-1	TGCAGTGCTGCCGGGACGTCGGGCAATGAGCAGTTCTTC	CSAAGTSGNEQFF
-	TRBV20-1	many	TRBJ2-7	TGCAGTGCTAGAGTCCAGACGGGGCCTTACGAGCAGTACTTC	CSARVQTGPYEQYF
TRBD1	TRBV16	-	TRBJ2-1	TGTGCCAGCAGCCAAGGACAGGCTTCTCTCAATGAGCAGTTCTTC	CASSQGQASLNEQFF
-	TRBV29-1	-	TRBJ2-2	TGCAGCGTTGAAGATGGCGGCGGGGAGCTGTTTTTT	CSVEDGGGELFF
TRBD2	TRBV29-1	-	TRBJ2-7	TGCAACGGGGGGGCCTCACAGGAAGGGGAATCCTACGAGCAGTACTTC	CNGGASQEGESYEQYF
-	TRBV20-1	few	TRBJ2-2	TGCAGTGCTAGGACTAGGGGGTCGGCTACCGGGGAGCTGTTTTTT	CSARTRGSATGELFF
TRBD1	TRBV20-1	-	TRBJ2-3	TGCAGTGCTGGAGGACAGGGGGCCGATACGCAGTATTTT	CSAGGQGADTQYF
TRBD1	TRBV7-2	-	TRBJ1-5	TGTGCCAGCAGCTTAGAAGCTAGCAGGGGGACATATCAGCCCCAGCATTTT	CASSLEASRGTYQPQHF
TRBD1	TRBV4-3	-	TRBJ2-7	TGCGCCAGCAGCCAGGAGCAGGGGGCGTTCTACGAGCAGTACTTC	CASSQEQGAFYEQYF
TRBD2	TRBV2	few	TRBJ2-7	TGTGCCAGCAGTGAAGTTTCACCGCGGGAGCGACGCGAGCAGTACTTC	CASSEVSPRERREQYF
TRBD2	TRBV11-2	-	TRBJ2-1	TGTGCCAGCAGCGAGGTTGGAGCGGGAGGGTTGAATGAGCAGTTCTTC	CASSEVGAGGLNEQFF
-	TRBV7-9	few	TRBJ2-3	TGTGCCAGCAGCTTAGTAACGGAGAACACAGATACGCAGTATTTT	CASSLVTENTDTQYF
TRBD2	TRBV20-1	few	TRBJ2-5	TGCAGTGCTACCGCACTGACGACTAGCGTCCAAGAGACCCGGTACTTC	CSATALTTSVQETRYF
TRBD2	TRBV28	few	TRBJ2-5	TGTGCCAGCAGTTCTCTAGCGGGAGGGGTAGAGACCCAGTACTTC	CASSSLAGGVETQYF
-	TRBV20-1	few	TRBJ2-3	TGCAGTGCTAGGCGGACTGGTATCACAGATACGCAGTATTTT	CSARRTGITDTQYF
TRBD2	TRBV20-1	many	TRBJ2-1	TGCAGTGCTCACGGGAGTAGCGGGATTTATAATGAGCAGTTCTTC	CSAHGSSGIYNEQFF
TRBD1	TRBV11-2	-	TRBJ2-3	TGTGCCAGCAGCTTTGGGCAATCCAAACCGGGACAGGCCACAGATACGCAGTATTTT	CASSFGQSKPGQATDTQYF
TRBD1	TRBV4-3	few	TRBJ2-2	TGCGCCAGCAGCCAAGACAGGGGGCTGGGCGGGGAGCTGTTTTTT	CASSQDRGLGGELFF
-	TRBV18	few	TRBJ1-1	TGTGCCAGCTCACCCAGGGACGGTGAAGCTTTCTTT	CASSPRDGEAFF
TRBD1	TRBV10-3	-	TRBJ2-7	TGTGCCATCAAGGGACAGGGTCGCGAGCAGTACTTC	CAIKGQGREQYF
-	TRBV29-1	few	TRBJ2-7	TGCAGCGTTTCACTCGGATTTCACGAGCAGTACTTC	CSVSLGFHEQYF
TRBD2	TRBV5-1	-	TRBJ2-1	TGCGCCAGCAGCTCCGGACTAGCGGGAACCCACAATGAGCAGTTCTTC	CASSSGLAGTHNEQFF
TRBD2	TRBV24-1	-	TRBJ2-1	TGTGCCACCAGTGATTTGCCTACTAGCGGCTACAATGAGCAGTTCTTC	CATSDLPTSGYNEQFF
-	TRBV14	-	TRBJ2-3	TGTGCCAGCAGTCCTGACTGGAGGAAGTCAGATACGCAGTATTTT	CASSPDWRKSDTQYF
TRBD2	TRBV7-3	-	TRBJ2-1	TGTGCCAGCTCCACTAGCGGGAGGGGGTTCAGGGACAATGAGCAGTTCTTC	CASSTSGRGFRDNEQFF
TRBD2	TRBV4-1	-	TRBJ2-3	TGCGCCAGCAGCCACGTCAGCGGGGGATCCACAGATACGCAGTATTTT	CASSHVSGGSTDTQYF
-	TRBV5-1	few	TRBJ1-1	TGCGCCAGCAGCTCCATTCCCGATGGGAACACTGAAGCTTTCTTT	CASSSIPDGNTEAFF
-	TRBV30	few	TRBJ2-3	TGTGCCTGGAGCGCCGACAGCCATGATACGCAGTATTTT	CAWSADSHDTQYF
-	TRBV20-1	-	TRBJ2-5	TGCAGTGCTAAAATTCTGGAGACCCAGTACTTC	CSAKILETQYF
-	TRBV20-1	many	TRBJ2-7	TGCAGTGCTAGAGGAACCTACGAGCAGTACTTC	CSARGTYEQYF
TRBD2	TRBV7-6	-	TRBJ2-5	TGTGCCAGCAGCCTCCGGACTAGCGGCCACCAAGAGACCCAGTACTTC	CASSLRTSGHQETQYF
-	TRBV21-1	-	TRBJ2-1	TGTGCCAGCAGCAAAGGCGGGAGCCTAATGGACTATGAGCAGTTCTTC	CASSKGGSLMDYEQFF
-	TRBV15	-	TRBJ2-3	TGTGCCACCAGCAGGAGCGGGACAGATACGCAGTATTTT	CATSRSGTDTQYF
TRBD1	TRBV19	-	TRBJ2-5	TGTGCCAGTAGTATCTTGGGACAGGGGGTCTACGAGCAGTGCTTC	CASSILGQGVYEQCF
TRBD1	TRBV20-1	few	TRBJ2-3	TGCAGTGCCTACCCCAGGGGGCTAGCTGCTGTCACAGATACGCAGTATTTT	CSAYPRGLAAVTDTQYF
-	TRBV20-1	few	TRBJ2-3	TGCAGTGTTGGGACAACTAGCACAGATACGCAGTATTTT	CSVGTTSTDTQYF
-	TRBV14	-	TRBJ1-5	TGTGCCAGCAGCCGGGCCCCCAATCAGCCCCAGCATTTT	CASSRAPNQPQHF
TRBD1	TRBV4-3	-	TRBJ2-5	TGCGCCAGCAGCCAGGGACAGGGGGCCTTAGTCCAAGAGACCCAGTACTTC	CASSQGQGALVQETQYF
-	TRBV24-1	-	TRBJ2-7	TGTGCCACCAGTGATTTGTCGGGCAGGGAACGCGAGCAGTACTTC	CATSDLSGREREQYF
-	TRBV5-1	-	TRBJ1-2	TGCGCCAGCAGCTTGGCGGGTTACTACACCTTC	CASSLAGYYTF
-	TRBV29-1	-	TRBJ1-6	TGCAGCGCTGCCTTGGGAGGTAGCCGGGATTCACCCCTCCACTTT	CSAALGGSRDSPLHF
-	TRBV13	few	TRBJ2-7	TGTGCCAGCAGCTCCTATACTGGCAGCAGGGTAGCCCACGAGCAGTACTTC	CASSSYTGSRVAHEQYF